This T cell receptor beta chain emerged from a study of T cell responses to AZD1222 COVID-19 vaccine. Trimming left V 5 bases short and J 0 bases short, with 17 bases between. There are 18 residues in the CDR3. Germline CDR1 reads MNHNY; CDR2 reads SVGAGI (reference sequence). The assay was immunoSEQ multiplex PCR, and TCRdb's table has in-frame clones only and misses some. The sample contains approximately 80,000 clones, approximately 83% of which appear only once. The chain couples TRBV6-6 to TRBJ1-6; possible D gene TRBD1, 6 bases. The sequence came from an adult who received the AZD1222 COVID-19 vaccine. Source: peripheral blood, taken 28 days after the second AZD1222 dose. CDR3 loop: CASSPGATASSYNSPLHF. DNA for the CDR3: TGTGCCAGCAGTCCGGGGGCGACAGCGAGCTCCTATAATTCACCCCTCCACTTT.